Reported below is one T cell receptor beta chain. These data come from a study of shared T cell receptors in the human thymus. The CDR3 contains 17 residues. With 4 bases clipped from V and 1 base from J, the junction kept 4 bases outside the gene matches. Assay: immunoSEQ multiplex PCR; the TCRdb copy retains only in-frame clones and omits some. The table lists roughly 560,000 clones, around 82% of them singletons. This same sample was also taken into another study, of human thymus T cells.

Source material: thymocytes. The rearrangement links TRBV5-3 to TRBJ2-1, with 14 bases aligning to TRBD2. TRBV5-3 is an ORF, with its function uncertain. The sequence derives from a boy in the first two years of life with a congenital heart defect. The DNA for the CDR3 is TGTGCCAGAAGCAAGGGACTAGCGGGAGAGTCCTACAATGAGCAGTTCTTC. It translates to CARSKGLAGESYNEQFF.